The following is a TCR beta chain sequence with its context. Antigen unknown. The CDR3 has 17 residues. The trim removed 3 bases at V and 2 bases at J, leaving 12 bases unmatched. Per germline, CDR1 GTSNPN and CDR2 SVGIG (reference sequence). This specimen comes from a study of beta chain features in type 1 diabetes. Study observations and caveats: For type 1 diabetes patients, VDJ junctions showed fewer insertions and more deletions. cDNA sequencing could over-represent cells with high TCR expression.

The isolated RNA, all of it, was reverse transcribed, so expressed TCRB transcripts were what got sequenced. Clones were read by immunoSEQ multiplex PCR, and TCRdb kept only the in-frame ones, dropping some. Found here are about 150,000 clones, roughly 10% of them singletons; the top ten hold roughly 2%. CD45RO/CCR7/CD25/CD127/CD95/CD27 separated CD4+ naive, central memory, regulatory and stem cell-like memory cells by sorting. The sequence derives from a man between 18 and 29 years old in good health. The source material was central memory CD4+ T cells from blood. The chain has TRBV30 and TRBJ1-2; 10 nucleotides match TRBD1. The CDR3 is CAWRPRGRTGGNYGYTF. CDR3 nucleotide sequence: TGTGCCTGGAGGCCACGAGGAAGGACAGGGGGAAACTATGGCTACACCTTC.